Listed here is a single T cell receptor beta chain. What it binds is not known. This sample also contains other DNA sequences that code for the same CDR3. In the naive CD8 group, cells lacked CD45RO and were positively selected for CCR7, so terminally differentiated effector memory CD45RA+ cells were left out. Donors comprised only Caucasian adults living in Nashville, Tennessee. The method was immunoSEQ multiplex PCR; TCRdb's version includes in-frame clones alone and lacks a portion of them. The sample records some 2,100,000 clones, under 95% being singletons. These data originate in a study of shared clonotypes between healthy human individuals. Turning to the study itself: Three plates were used per donor for CD4 naive, three for CD4 memory, two for CD8 naive and one for CD8 memory. Overall study results and limits: The study generally estimated greater richness for naive than memory subsets. The generation probabilities recorded for non-shared clonotypes fell below those of clonotypes shared by all four donors.

The CDR3 is made up of 16 amino acids. CDR1 is SGDLS and CDR2 is YYNGEE in the germline V gene. V gave up 3 bases and J gave up 2 bases; unmatched junction bases: 5. The chain employs TRBV9 and TRBJ2-1, with TRBD2 matching 10 bases. This TCR was recovered from a man aged 18 to 30 in good health. Some clones in this sample may be carry-over from other donors' samples. The sequenced sample was naive CD8+ T cells from PBMCs. The CDR3 region has the DNA TGTGCCAGCAGCGGACGACTAGCGGGCGCCTACAATGAGCAGTTCTTC. Residues: CASSGRLAGAYNEQFF. The entire variable domain, with the rest obtained from reference TRBV9 and TRBJ2-1, is as follows: DSGVTQTPKHLITATGQRVTLRCSPRSGDLSVYWYQQSLDQGLQFLIQYYNGEERAKGNILERFSAQQFPDLHSELNLSSLELGDSALYFCASSGRLAGAYNEQFFGPGTRLTVL.